What follows are 21 T cell receptor beta chains derived from one specimen sequenced in a study of blood T cell repertoires in COVID-19. Data came from immunoSEQ multiplex PCR; TCRdb stores just in-frame clones and leaves some out. The table has more than 50,000 clones, around 77% seen once. The sequenced material came from peripheral blood. These TCRs come from a human donor in a cohort sampled during active COVID-19.

This clone was recorded only once. J is TRBJ2-6 and V is TRBV20-1; D unresolved. The CDR3 covers 15 residues. V dropped 3 bases and J dropped 0 bases, with 9 bases sitting between them. From germline, CDR1 is DFQATT and CDR2 SNEGSKA (reference sequence). This chain's CDR3 is CSASRGGSGANVLTF. CDR3 sequence (DNA): TGCAGTGCTAGTCGCGGCGGCTCTGGGGCCAACGTCCTGACTTTC.

V is TRBV7-2 and J is TRBJ2-3; 8 bases map to TRBD1. The V gene end was trimmed by 6 bases and the J gene end by 3 bases; junction bases not matched to a gene: 8. The germline V gene has CDR1 SGHTA and CDR2 FQGNSA. The CDR3 totals 15 residues. CDR3 DNA: TGTGCCAGCAGTTCCGACAGGGGCAAAACAGATACGCAGTATTTT. Encoded protein: CASSSDRGKTDTQYF.

The chain joins TRBV7-9 to TRBJ1-2, with D possibly matching TRBD1 (5 bases). V lost 1 base, J lost 6 bases, and 18 bases lay in between. Germline CDR1 reads SEHNR; CDR2 reads FQNEAQ (reference sequence). The CDR3 runs 16 residues. The CDR3 sequence is CASSLVVYGADDGYTF. CDR3 nucleotide sequence: TGTGCCAGCAGCTTAGTGGTCTATGGGGCGGACGATGGCTACACCTTC.

The rearrangement uses TRBV30 and TRBJ2-2; D is possibly TRBD1 (7 bases). The length of the CDR3 is 16 residues. Per the germline V gene, CDR1 is GTSNPN and CDR2 is SVGIG (reference sequence). Trimming left V 4 bases short and J 7 bases short, with 22 bases between. Here the CDR3 reads CAWTLGGTGVNGELFF. In nucleotides, the CDR3 is TGTGCCTGGACCCTCGGGGGCACAGGGGTAAACGGGGAGCTGTTTTTT.

In its sample, this clone was seen once. The chain uses TRBV11-1 and TRBJ2-1, with TRBD1 as a possible D gene (5 bases). The CDR3 spans 15 residues. Trimming took off 5 bases at V and 9 bases at J, with 20 bases between the two ends. Per germline, CDR1 SGHAT and CDR2 FQDESV (reference sequence). The CDR3 spells CASSPSGPGMGEQFF. The CDR3 coding sequence is TGTGCCAGCAGCCCATCAGGGCCGGGCATGGGTGAGCAGTTCTTC.

CDR3 nucleotides: TGCGCCAGCAGACAAGGACAGGGTGGCTATGGCTACACCTTC. It codes for CASRQGQGGYGYTF. This chain connects TRBV10-2 to TRBJ1-2; TRBD1 aligns across 8 bases. This CDR3 spans 14 amino acids. The V gene's germline CDR1 is WSHSY and CDR2 SAAADI. V lost 6 bases and J lost 4; bases outside the gene matches: 7.

The chain is built from TRBV6-5 and TRBJ1-2, with D unresolved. Germline CDR1 MNHEY, CDR2 SVGAGI. Deletions cut 5 bases from V and 6 bases from J, with 7 bases between. The CDR3 contains 11 residues. CDR3 region: CASSTQNGYTF. In DNA, the CDR3 is TGTGCCAGCAGTACCCAGAATGGCTACACCTTC.

V and J are TRBV2 and TRBJ1-6; D is undetermined. Germline CDR1 is SNHLY and CDR2 is FYNNEI. Trimming pared 8 bases from V and 6 bases from J, leaving 11 bases between. The CDR3 length is 13 residues. Written as DNA, the CDR3 is TGTGCCAGCGAAGCGGGATTTAATTCACCCCTCCACTTT. As protein: CASEAGFNSPLHF.

The V gene is TRBV7-8, the J gene TRBJ1-6, with D hard to call. The germline V and J ends were trimmed by 1 base and 7 bases, with 11 bases remaining between them. Germline CDR1 is SGHVS and CDR2 is FQNEAQ. The CDR3 consists of 15 residues. Here the CDR3 DNA reads TGTGCCAGCAGCTTAGATAACAGTCCAAATTCACCCCTCCACTTT. This sequence encodes CASSLDNSPNSPLHF.

This chain uses TRBV28 with TRBJ1-2; 10 bases map to TRBD1. V shed 8 bases and J 4 bases; nucleotides not matched to a gene: 7. Germline V lookup: CDR1 MDHEN, CDR2 SYDVKM. The CDR3 covers 14 residues. For the CDR3, the DNA is TGTGCCAGCGGCCGACAGGGGGCGACCTATGGCTACACCTTC. It yields the protein CASGRQGATYGYTF.

This chain links TRBV5-1 with TRBJ2-1, with 7 bases aligning to TRBD2. Germline V gene data show CDR1 as SGHRS and CDR2 as YFSETQ. The CDR3 contains 13 residues. Germline trimming cut 0 bases from V and 9 bases from J; bases unmatched to any gene: 3. In DNA, the CDR3 is TGCGCCAGCAGCTTGGTAGGGGAGGGTGAGCAGTTCTTC. Its protein is CASSLVGEGEQFF.

The table lists this clone with a count of one. The rearrangement uses TRBV9 and TRBJ1-4; D remains ambiguous. The CDR3 has 14 amino acids. The germline CDR1 and CDR2 sequences are SGDLS and YYNGEE. Trimming stripped 6 bases from V and 8 bases from J, with 17 bases between. The CDR3 DNA reads as TGTGCCAGCACCCCCGGACCCCGGGAGGAAAAACTGTTTTTT. It translates to CASTPGPREEKLFF. Looking up the rest from reference TRBV9 and TRBJ1-4 gives the full variable domain: DSGVTQTPKHLITATGQRVTLRCSPRSGDLSVYWYQQSLDQGLQFLIQYYNGEERAKGNILERFSAQQFPDLHSELNLSSLELGDSALYFCASTPGPREEKLFFGSGTQLSVL.

In its sample, this clone was seen a few times. The chain is built from TRBV29-1 and TRBJ1-1; D is unresolved. CDR1 SQVTM and CDR2 ANQGSEA come from the germline V gene. The CDR3 extends over 8 amino acids. The V gene lost 3 bases and the J gene lost 11 bases, with 4 bases spanning the gap. CDR3 bases: TGCAGCGTTGACTTTGCTTTCTTT. Its protein product is CSVDFAFF.

The chain links TRBV15 to TRBJ1-3; a weak D match, TRBD1 (6 bases). In germline, CDR1 is LNHNV, CDR2 YYDKDF (reference sequence). CDR3 length equals 15 residues. The V gene lost 0 bases and the J gene lost 3 bases, with 9 bases spanning the gap. The CDR3 region is CATSRDTGHGNTIYF. CDR3 DNA sequence: TGTGCCACCAGCAGAGATACAGGGCATGGAAACACCATATATTTT.

The chain carries TRBV7-9 and TRBJ2-7, with 11 nucleotides matching TRBD2. Germline values: CDR1 SEHNR, CDR2 FQNEAQ (reference sequence). This CDR3 has 14 residues. J was trimmed by 6 bases and V by 3 bases; bases with no gene match: 4. CDR3 nucleotide sequence: TGTGCCAGCAGCTTTAGCGGGAGGGCCGGCGAGCAGTACTTC. Protein: CASSFSGRAGEQYF.

The gene calls are TRBV6-2 or TRBV6-3 and TRBJ1-1; the D gene is possibly TRBD1 (5 bases). CDR1 is MNHEY, CDR2 SVGEGT, per germline. The CDR3 loop spans 14 amino acids. Deletions cut 2 bases from V and 3 bases from J, with 10 bases between. DNA of the CDR3: TGTGCCAGCAGTTACCGGCCAGGGTACACTGAAGCTTTCTTT. It codes for CASSYRPGYTEAFF.

The chain carries TRBV20-1 and TRBJ2-7, with D uncertain. The CDR3 spans 11 residues. The germline V gene encodes CDR1 DFQATT and CDR2 SNEGSKA (reference sequence). Trimming shortened V by 5 bases and J by 3 bases, and 8 bases separated the two germline ends. As DNA, the CDR3 is TGCAGTGCTTCGACTGGCTACGAGCAGTACTTC. It is translated as CSASTGYEQYF.

The chain employs TRBV7-9 and TRBJ2-1; 7 positions match TRBD2. Trimming removed 3 bases from V and 6 bases from J; junction bases left unmatched: 5. CDR1 and CDR2 from the germline V gene are SEHNR and FQNEAQ (reference sequence). The CDR3 spans 14 residues. In nucleotides, the CDR3 is TGTGCCAGCAGCTTCGAGCGGGAAGGCAATGAGCAGTTCTTC. Translation: CASSFEREGNEQFF.

The V call is TRBV9, the J call TRBJ1-6; 8 bases map to TRBD1. V dropped 3 bases and J dropped 7; count of bases not matched to a gene: 6. CDR1 and CDR2 from the germline V gene are SGDLS and YYNGEE. The CDR3 extends over 15 amino acids. CDR3 bases: TGTGCCAGCAGCGCCGGGACAGGACCGAATTCACCCCTCCACTTT. This gives the protein CASSAGTGPNSPLHF.

V and J are TRBV7-8 and TRBJ1-5, with 9 positions matching TRBD1. The germline CDR1 and CDR2 sequences are SGHVS and FQNEAQ. V trimming: 5 bases; J trimming: 1 base; junction bases outside the gene matches: 3. This CDR3 has 15 residues. This CDR3 is CASSTGGRSNQPQHF. In DNA form, the CDR3 reads TGTGCCAGCAGCACAGGGGGCCGGAGCAATCAGCCCCAGCATTTT.

The chain has TRBV4-3 and TRBJ1-5; possible D gene TRBD1, 5 bases. The CDR3 consists of 15 residues. Between the trimmed V and J ends, which lost 1 base and 7 bases, there was a span of 14 bases. Germline V gene data show CDR1 as LGHNA and CDR2 as YSLEER. The CDR3 nucleotides are TGCGCCAGCAGCCAAGGGCCGCAGGGCCAGCAGCCCCAGCATTTT. It yields the protein CASSQGPQGQQPQHF.